Following are 17 T cell receptor beta chains from one sample sequenced in a study of shared clonotypes between healthy human individuals. Only in-frame clones appear in the TCRdb table, and some are missing; sequencing was by immunoSEQ multiplex PCR. Among about 2.1 million clones, 90% to 95% were seen once, and the ten largest hold more than 1.5%. Naive CD8 cells lacked CD45RO and underwent positive selection for CCR7, leaving out terminally differentiated effector memory CD45RA+ cells. Sequenced input: naive CD8+ T cells from PBMCs. The receptor set was obtained from a man aged 18 to 35 in good health. Some clones in this sample may be carry-over from other donors' samples.

For the CDR3, the DNA is TGTGCCAGCTCACCGCCCGGACAGGGGTACTATGGCTACACCTTC. This gives the protein CASSPPGQGYYGYTF. The genes are TRBV18 and TRBJ1-2; 9 positions agree with TRBD1. This CDR3 contains 15 residues. V was pared by 3 bases and J by 3 bases, with 5 bases of the junction left unmatched. CDR1 is KGHSH, CDR2 LQKENI, per germline.

V is TRBV6-5 and J is TRBJ2-2, with TRBD2 matching 7 bases. J lost 6 bases, V lost 2 bases, and 6 bases had no gene match. CDR1 is MNHEY and CDR2 is SVGAGI in the germline V gene. The CDR3 is made up of 15 amino acids. Written as DNA, the CDR3 is TGTGCCAGCAGTTACGGTCGGCTAGCGGCCGGGGAGCTGTTTTTT. Amino acid sequence: CASSYGRLAAGELFF.

With regard to this clone: Other DNA sequences from this sample encode an identical CDR3 as well. The J gene is TRBJ1-3, the V gene TRBV9; 9 bases fit TRBD1. CDR1 is SGDLS, CDR2 YYNGEE, per germline. The CDR3 runs 16 residues. Trimming took 0 bases from V and 2 from J; bases not matched to a gene: 3. The CDR3 nucleotides are TGTGCCAGCAGCGTAGCCGGGACAGGGACTGGAAACACCATATATTTT. The encoded protein is CASSVAGTGTGNTIYF.

Details on this clone: The sample carries other DNA sequences with the same CDR3. This chain connects TRBV5-8 to TRBJ2-5; a weak D match, TRBD1 (5 bases). This CDR3 has 11 residues. Trimming shortened V by 4 bases and J by 8 bases, and 9 bases separated the two germline ends. The germline V gene encodes CDR1 SGHTS and CDR2 YDEGEE. The CDR3 sequence is CASSPQETQYF. Written as DNA, the CDR3 is TGTGCCAGCAGCCCACAGGAAACCCAGTACTTC. Full variable domain (outside the CDR3, taken from reference TRBV5-8 and TRBJ2-5): EAGVTQSPTHLIKTRGQQATLRCSPISGHTSVYWYQQALGLGLQFLLWYDEGEERNRGNFPPRFSGRQFPNYSSELNVNALELEDSALYLCASSPQETQYFGPGTRLLVL.

The chain uses TRBV5-4 and TRBJ2-1, with D perhaps assigned TRBD1 or TRBD2 (5 bases each). Germline V gene lookup returns CDR1 SGHNT and CDR2 YYREEE (reference sequence). The ends were cut back, 7 bases at V and 4 bases at J, with 15 bases in the middle. This CDR3 region has 14 residues. As DNA, the CDR3 is TGTGCCAGCGGGACCTATACGGGGTACAATGAGCAGTTCTTC. This sequence encodes CASGTYTGYNEQFF.

The chain recombines TRBV4-1 with TRBJ2-5; 7 bases match TRBD2. Germline CDR1 reads MGHRA; CDR2 reads YSYEKL. The V segment lost 0 bases and the J segment 5 bases; nucleotides outside the gene matches: 6. The CDR3 runs to 15 residues. DNA for the CDR3: TGCGCCAGCAGCCAAGAACTCGGACTAGTGGAGACCCAGTACTTC. Its protein product is CASSQELGLVETQYF.

This chain links TRBV27 with TRBJ1-2; D possibly corresponds to TRBD1 (6 bases). Germline-derived CDR1 and CDR2 are MNHEY and SMNVEV (reference sequence). The CDR3 totals 14 residues. V was pared by 3 bases and J by 6 bases, with 14 bases between. The CDR3 nucleotides read TGTGCCAGCAGTTTGGGGCCAGGGGCTCATGGCTACACCTTC. Amino acids: CASSLGPGAHGYTF.

This chain links TRBV19 with TRBJ2-7; 9 bases are shared with TRBD2. The CDR3 spans 16 residues. Germline assignment: CDR1 LNHDA and CDR2 SQIVND (reference sequence). With 4 bases clipped from V and 3 bases from J, the junction kept 10 bases outside the gene matches. The CDR3 nucleotides read TGTGCCAGTAGTACCCCCCGCGGTAGCGGGAGCTACGAGCAGTACTTC. Translating it yields CASSTPRGSGSYEQYF.

This rearrangement joins TRBV25-1 to TRBJ2-3; D is perhaps TRBD2 (5 bases). Germline V gene sequence: CDR1 MGHDK, CDR2 SYGVNS. The CDR3 is 15 amino acids. Trimming took 4 bases from V and 3 from J, leaving 14 bases between them. CDR3 region: CASSVPQPGTDTQYF. CDR3 nucleotides: TGTGCCAGCAGTGTTCCTCAACCGGGGACAGATACGCAGTATTTT.

The chain uses TRBV30 and TRBJ2-7; 9 bases line up with TRBD1. The trim removed 0 bases at V and 3 bases at J, leaving 12 bases unmatched. Per germline, CDR1 GTSNPN and CDR2 SVGIG (reference sequence). This CDR3 region has 17 residues. CDR3 in DNA: TGTGCCTGGAGTGTACTCGGGGACAGGGTGCCAAGCTACGAGCAGTACTTC. It specifies CAWSVLGDRVPSYEQYF.

V is TRBV7-9 and J is TRBJ1-3; D not certain. The CDR3 is 12 amino acids. V was cut by 7 bases and J by 4 bases, with 8 bases left in between. Germline assignment: CDR1 SEHNR and CDR2 FQNEAQ (reference sequence). In nucleotides, the CDR3 is TGTGCCAGCAAGGGAGCAGGAAACACCATATATTTT. Its protein is CASKGAGNTIYF.

This clone showed up just once. This rearrangement joins TRBV11-2 to TRBJ2-3; D not certain. V was trimmed by 0 bases and J by 0 bases, leaving 13 bases between them. CDR3 length: 17 residues. Germline V lookup: CDR1 SGHAT, CDR2 FQNNGV. The CDR3 loop reads CASSLDLPARSTDTQYF. The CDR3 nucleotides are TGTGCCAGCAGCTTAGATCTACCAGCGCGCAGCACAGATACGCAGTATTTT.

The chain has TRBV10-3 and TRBJ2-2, with 9 bases that match TRBD1. The CDR3 contains 17 residues. The germline V gene has CDR1 ENHRY and CDR2 SYGVKD. V lost 3 bases and J lost 5; bases outside the gene matches: 10. The CDR3 loop reads CAISDYRGLIGTGELFF. For the CDR3, the DNA is TGTGCCATCAGTGACTACAGGGGGCTTATCGGAACCGGGGAGCTGTTTTTT.

The CDR3 here is CASSRGGVYSGELFF. The CDR3 nucleotides are TGTGCCAGCAGTCGAGGGGGCGTTTATTCCGGGGAGCTGTTTTTT. V gene TRBV11-1 combines with J gene TRBJ2-2; 7 nucleotides match TRBD1. V dropped 6 bases and J dropped 6; count of bases not matched to a gene: 10. The CDR3 loop spans 15 amino acids. Germline lookup yields CDR1 SGHAT and CDR2 FQDESV (reference sequence).

V gene TRBV9 combines with J gene TRBJ2-3; 12 positions match TRBD2. Germline V gene lookup returns CDR1 SGDLS and CDR2 YYNGEE. Trimming cost V 2 bases and J 3 bases; bases outside gene matches: 7. This CDR3 is 17 amino acids long. The CDR3 region is CASSVQTSGRGTDTQYF. The CDR3 DNA reads as TGTGCCAGCAGCGTTCAGACTAGCGGGAGAGGTACAGATACGCAGTATTTT.

In the case of this clone: This may come from a read error, since a much larger clone is one base off. The chain is built from TRBV13 and TRBJ1-3; D gene uncertain. With 3 bases removed from V and 0 bases from J, the gap between germline ends came to 6 bases. This CDR3 contains 14 residues. Germline V CDR1 and CDR2: PRHDT, FYEKMQ (reference sequence). CDR3 nucleotide sequence: TGTGCCAGCAGCTTGGGCGCCTCTGGAAACACCATATATTTT. Translating gives CASSLGASGNTIYF. Looking up the rest from reference TRBV13 and TRBJ1-3 gives the full variable domain: AAGVIQSPRHLIKEKRETATLKCYPIPRHDTVYWYQQGPGQDPQFLISFYEKMQSDKGSIPDRFSAQQFSDYHSELNMSSLELGDSALYFCASSLGASGNTIYFGEGSWLTVV.

CDR3: CASSPLAGPINEQFF. CDR3 DNA: TGTGCCAGCAGCCCACTAGCGGGCCCCATCAATGAGCAGTTCTTC. The chain employs TRBV6-6 and TRBJ2-1; 9 nucleotides match TRBD2. With V trimmed by 6 bases and J by 6 bases, 9 bases remained unmatched. The CDR3 is made up of 15 amino acids. The germline V gene encodes CDR1 MNHNY and CDR2 SVGAGI (reference sequence).